The sequence of this TCR beta chain was determined in a study of blood T cell repertoires in COVID-19. The overall study: The United States, Italy and Spain were the sources of the acute and convalescent COVID-19 samples. The cDNA or gDNA used as material had been derived from T cells, B-cell-depleted T cells, or PBMCs.

As originally analysed: Nucleated cell number was recorded as an estimate derived from reference gene primer amplification. Some clones are missing from TCRdb's copy, which holds only in-frame ones; the method was immunoSEQ multiplex PCR. V and J calls and clone size are copied from that table; D and trimming were computed from the DNA. In the table there are roughly 270,000 clones, around 85% of which are singletons. This CDR3 comprises 14 residues. Unmatched junction bases numbered 8, after V lost 6 bases and J lost 8 bases. Germline V lookup: CDR1 SGHDT, CDR2 YYEEEE. The V call is TRBV5-6, the J call TRBJ1-4, with 9 bases aligning to TRBD1. The TCR originated in a man in his fifties with active or convalescent COVID-19. Sequencing was carried out using peripheral blood. This chain's CDR3 is CASTLGQGREKLFF. CDR3 in DNA: TGTGCCAGCACTCTAGGACAGGGGAGAGAAAAACTGTTTTTT. Drawing the rest from reference TRBV5-6 and TRBJ1-4, the complete variable domain is DAGVTQSPTHLIKTRGQQVTLRCSPKSGHDTVSWYQQALGQGPQFIFQYYEEEERQRGNFPDRFSGHQFPNYSSELNVNALLLGDSALYLCASTLGQGREKLFFGSGTQLSVL.